This note documents a single TCR beta chain sequence. What it binds is unknown. The data derive from a study of graft-versus-host responses after intestinal transplantation. Background on the study: Recipients got multivisceral, liver-intestinal, or isolated intestinal transplants. Study-wide points: Patients who carried graft-donor T cell macrochimerism also had high graft-versus-host to host-versus-graft clonal ratios in their allografts. Investigators detected GvH clones in recipient marrow, with some emerging earlier in ileum or blood. There was an association between peak levels of circulating GvH clones and early post-transplant HvG declines.

The CDR3 runs to 15 residues. Trimming cost V 4 bases and J 5 bases, with 18 bases left between them. Germline assignment: CDR1 SGHKS and CDR2 YYEKEE (reference sequence). TCRdb's copy holds only in-frame clones and misses some; the assay was immunoSEQ multiplex PCR. The profile shows approximately 25,000 clones, approximately 95% of them singletons. The chain is built from TRBV5-5 and TRBJ2-5; D gene uncertain. The input for sequencing was PBMCs, taken 18 days after transplant. The receptor's source is a human patient who received an intestinal transplant, so some T cells may come from the graft donor. Here the CDR3 DNA reads TGTGCCAGCAGCCTCAACTCCCCGGTCGGGGAGACCCAGTACTTC. It is translated as CASSLNSPVGETQYF.